Listed here is a single T cell receptor (beta chain). Its antigen remains unidentified. The germline CDR1 and CDR2 sequences are KGHSH and LQKENI. CDR3 length: 15 amino acids. V lost 2 bases and J lost 0, with 11 bases in between. The targeted sequencing depth was 1 in 200,000 to 1 in 1 million T cells. Data came from immunoSEQ multiplex PCR; TCRdb stores just in-frame clones and leaves some out. The repertoire holds approximately 350,000 clones, with 67% as singletons. These data come from a study of cytotoxic CD8 clonotypes in ibrutinib-treated CLL. The overall study: Included were 11 relapsed/refractory and over 14 treatment-naive patients, of whom about 18 were IGHV unmutated.

Whole-study results and caveats: Public clonotypes were uncommon and contracted or stayed stable on treatment.

The sample was PBMCs, taken after 36 months of ibrutinib treatment. The chain combines TRBV18 with TRBJ2-7; D is undetermined. This sequence was found in a human donor with chronic lymphocytic leukemia. The CDR3 nucleotides read TGTGCCAGCTCACCAAAGTATCCGGGCTCCTACGAGCAGTACTTC. It codes for CASSPKYPGSYEQYF. Using reference TRBV18 and TRBJ2-7 for the parts outside the CDR3, the full variable domain is NAGVMQNPRHLVRRRGQEARLRCSPMKGHSHVYWYRQLPEEGLKFMVYLQKENIIDESGMPKERFSAEFPKEGPSILRIQQVVRGDSAAYFCASSPKYPGSYEQYFGPGTRLTVT.